This TCR beta chain appears in the sequencing data of a study of T-cell memory formation after mild COVID-19. Study-level background: TCR clustering was largely donor specific.

Germline assignment: CDR1 LNHNV and CDR2 YYDKDF (reference sequence). This CDR3 spans 15 amino acids. V lost 10 bases, J lost 2 bases, and 10 bases stayed unmatched. TCR alpha and TCR beta cDNA libraries carrying sample barcodes and UMIs were produced by 5'RACE using constant-segment primers. TCRdb redid the calling of the 5' RACE reads with MiXCR, one entry per CDR3 protein. The top ten hold 12% of the sample, which has 550,000 to 700,000 distinct CDR3 sequences, about a sixth seen once. The sequence was obtained from an adult woman who had mild COVID-19 (a few samples of this study predate the infection). Cell type and time point are not known. The sample consisted of PBMCs or a T cell subset sorted from them (not recorded which). The genes are TRBV15 and TRBJ2-7; TRBD1 matches 11 bases. CDR3 sequence reads: CAILASGQGAYEQYF. CDR3 nucleotide sequence: TGTGCCATCCTGGCATCGGGACAGGGGGCCTACGAGCAGTACTTC.